Each of the 27 T cell receptor delta chains below was sequenced from the same sample in a study of gamma-delta chains in newborns, infants, children. TCRdb redid clone calling on the reads using CATT. The sample contains 4,000 to 5,500 delta-chain clones, over 30% of which appear only once. The source material was blood. These receptor sequences come from a child who received the measles vaccine.

Turning to this clone: With a far larger clone one base away, a read error is the likely cause. V and J are TRDV1 and TRDJ1; TRDD3 agrees at 11 bases. CDR1 is TSWWSYY and CDR2 is QGS in the germline V gene. The V gene end was trimmed by 2 bases and the J gene end by 1 base; junction bases not matched to a gene: 9. CDR3 size: 18 residues. The CDR3 sequence: CALGEANWGIESTDKLIF. The CDR3 bases are TGTGCTCTTGGGGAAGCTAACTGGGGGATAGAAAGCACCGATAAACTCATCTTT.

J is TRDJ1 and V is TRAV29/DV5, with TRDD3 identical over 9 bases. This CDR3 comprises 20 residues. The J segment lost 0 bases and the V segment lost 1 base, leaving 19 bases of the junction unmatched. Germline V gives CDR1 NSMFDY, CDR2 ISSIKDK. The CDR3 region is CAASLRPSVLGDLDTDKLIF. In nucleotides, the CDR3 is TGTGCAGCAAGCTTAAGGCCTTCGGTACTGGGGGACCTTGACACCGATAAACTCATCTTT.

The chain recombines TRDV1 with TRDJ1; 10 bases match TRDD3. Unmatched junction bases numbered 23, after V lost 5 bases and J lost 2 bases. The CDR3 runs to 21 residues. Per germline, CDR1 TSWWSYY and CDR2 QGS. Written as DNA, the CDR3 is TGTGCTCTTGGGAACAGAAGGGACTGGGGGATCCTTTATTTAGGAACCGATAAACTCATCTTT. It translates to CALGNRRDWGILYLGTDKLIF.

The chain has TRDV1 and TRDJ2; unclear D gene. The CDR3 contains 19 residues. The ends were cut back, 2 bases at V and 6 bases at J, with 25 bases in the middle. Germline CDR1 and CDR2: TSWWSYY and QGS. The CDR3 reads CALGEGWPSTRTYPAQLFF. CDR3 bases: TGTGCTCTTGGGGAAGGTTGGCCTAGCACGCGGACTTACCCAGCACAACTCTTCTTT.

V gene TRDV1 combines with J gene TRDJ1; the match to TRDD3 covers 9 bases. Trimming at V came to 3 bases and at J to 2 bases, leaving 22 bases not matched to a gene. The CDR3 totals 21 residues. From germline, CDR1 is TSWWSYY and CDR2 QGS. This CDR3 is CALGDPSQYWGSSRYTDKLIF. The CDR3 region has the DNA TGTGCTCTTGGGGACCCATCCCAATACTGGGGGAGCAGCAGGTATACCGATAAACTCATCTTT.

This clone was seen a handful of times. The chain combines TRDV1 with TRDJ1, with TRDD3 matching over 11 bases. The germline V gene encodes CDR1 TSWWSYY and CDR2 QGS. This CDR3 is built from 21 residues. Trimming cost V 0 bases and J 1 base; bases outside gene matches: 16. The CDR3 DNA reads TGTGCTCTTGGGGAACTAGCTCCCCCACTGGGGGATAAGAGAGGCACCGATAAACTCATCTTT. Translated: CALGELAPPLGDKRGTDKLIF.

The genes are TRDV1 and TRDJ1; D may be TRDD3 (6 bases). Germline CDR1 reads TSWWSYY; CDR2 reads QGS. Trimming shortened V by 2 bases and J by 0 bases, and 22 bases separated the two germline ends. The CDR3 has 19 residues. The CDR3 reads CALGEFPLGGSWYTDKLIF. The CDR3, as DNA: TGTGCTCTTGGGGAATTCCCCCTCGGGGGGAGCTGGTACACCGATAAACTCATCTTT.

Notes on this clone: A far larger clone differs by one base, so this is likely a read error. Other nucleotide sequences from this sample produce the same CDR3. J is TRDJ1 and V is TRDV3; D is ambiguous. V was shortened by 3 bases and J by 0 bases, with 11 bases between the two germline ends. This CDR3 has 13 residues. Germline CDR1 is TVYSNPD and CDR2 is GDNSRS (reference sequence). The CDR3 reads CAFPRFYTDKLIF. The DNA of the CDR3 is TGTGCCTTCCCTCGCTTCTACACCGATAAACTCATCTTT.

This chain connects TRDV2 to TRDJ1, with D unclear. This CDR3 has 14 amino acids. Trimming stripped 2 bases from V and 3 bases from J, with 12 bases between. Germline-derived CDR1 and CDR2 are GEAIGNYY and EKD. CDR3 region: CACDILLGPDKLIF. Here the CDR3 DNA reads TGTGCCTGTGACATTCTACTCGGTCCCGATAAACTCATCTTT.

The sample holds a few counts of this clone. This probably arose from a read error, given a far larger clone one base away. This specimen includes other DNA sequences encoding the same CDR3. The V gene is TRDV3, the J gene TRDJ1; TRDD3 matches at 9 bases. This CDR3 has 14 amino acids. V was pared by 3 bases and J by 1 base, with 6 bases of the junction left unmatched. Germline loops: CDR1 TVYSNPD, CDR2 GDNSRS (reference sequence). The CDR3 DNA follows: TGTGCCTTCTCACTGGGGGAGACCACCGATAAACTCATCTTT. This translates into CAFSLGETTDKLIF.

This clone came up a few times. The junction departs from the called germline gene at one end, perhaps through a read error. The CDR3 bases are TGTGCCTGTGGCACCGGACCCTACGCCGTCGATAAACTCATCTTT. Protein: CACGTGPYAVDKLIF. The rearrangement links TRDV2 to TRDJ1; a weak D match, TRDD2 (5 bases). Looked up from germline, CDR1 is GEAIGNYY and CDR2 is EKD. This CDR3 has 15 amino acids.

This clone was counted between two and nine times. The chain has TRDV1 and TRDJ1; TRDD3 aligns across 13 bases. The CDR3 sequence is 21 residues long. The germline gives CDR1 TSWWSYY, CDR2 QGS. V trimming: 4 bases; J trimming: 2 bases; junction bases outside the gene matches: 19. CDR3 bases: TGTGCTCTTGGGGCCCTCTCCTACTGGGGGATACGCTCCACTCAAACCGATAAACTCATCTTT. This gives the protein CALGALSYWGIRSTQTDKLIF.

The sample holds a few counts of this clone. This chain links TRDV1 with TRDJ1; TRDD3 matches at 10 bases. The CDR3 length is 25 residues. Germline V CDR1 and CDR2: TSWWSYY, QGS. The V gene end was trimmed by 0 bases and the J gene end by 3 bases; junction bases not matched to a gene: 31. This CDR3 reads CALGELLPKAFLFLGDSNRPDKLIF. As DNA, the CDR3 is TGTGCTCTTGGGGAACTCCTGCCGAAGGCCTTCCTATTCCTGGGGGATAGTAATCGCCCCGATAAACTCATCTTT.

The V and J genes are TRDV1 and TRDJ1; 8 nucleotides match TRDD3. CDR3 length: 18 residues. Losses at the gene ends were 7 bases for V and 0 bases for J; bases not matched to a gene: 16. The germline CDR1 and CDR2 sequences are TSWWSYY and QGS. In DNA form, the CDR3 reads TGTGCTCTTGTGGCTCGTCGTGGGGGATCGTACGACACCGATAAACTCATCTTT. It translates to CALVARRGGSYDTDKLIF.

The chain uses TRDV1 and TRDJ1; TRDD3 aligns across 11 bases. This CDR3 contains 21 residues. V shed 0 bases, J shed 3 bases, and the junction held 18 bases outside the gene matches. Germline values: CDR1 TSWWSYY, CDR2 QGS. CDR3 in amino acids: CALGELDLILLGDSGADKLIF. CDR3 nucleotides: TGTGCTCTTGGGGAACTTGACCTCATCCTACTGGGGGATAGTGGGGCCGATAAACTCATCTTT.

The V and J genes are TRDV1 and TRDJ1; 8 bases map to TRDD3. Losses at the gene ends were 5 bases for V and 8 bases for J; bases not matched to a gene: 22. Germline CDR1 is TSWWSYY and CDR2 is QGS. This CDR3 spans 18 amino acids. CDR3 in amino acids: CALGLRPFDEGGGLKLIF. The CDR3 DNA sequence: TGTGCTCTTGGGTTAAGGCCTTTCGACGAAGGTGGGGGATTAAAACTCATCTTT.

V and J are TRDV1 and TRDJ1, with a possible D match to TRDD3 (7 bases). Trimming cost V 1 base and J 0 bases, with 33 bases left between them. The CDR3 runs to 23 residues. Germline CDR1 and CDR2: TSWWSYY and QGS. The CDR3, as DNA: TGTGCTCTTGGGGAACATTCGTATTCTCCTACCAGTCTGGGGGTCCTGTACACCGATAAACTCATCTTT. It is translated as CALGEHSYSPTSLGVLYTDKLIF.

This chain joins TRDV2 and TRDJ3; 11 bases agree with TRDD3. Germline CDR1 is GEAIGNYY and CDR2 is EKD. This CDR3 region has 23 residues. The trim removed 0 bases at V and 2 bases at J, leaving 17 bases unmatched. CDR3 nucleotide sequence: TGTGCCTGTGACACCCCCATGCCTGGGGGATACACTGATGCGGCCTGGGACACCCGACAGATGTTTTTC. The encoded protein is CACDTPMPGGYTDAAWDTRQMFF.

The CDR3 DNA sequence: TGTGCTCTTGGGGAAATTGGCGTACTGGGGGATATTAGGACCGATAAACTCATCTTT. It translates to CALGEIGVLGDIRTDKLIF. The V call is TRDV1, the J call TRDJ1, with 11 bases identical to TRDD3. V was pared by 2 bases and J by 2 bases, with 13 bases of the junction left unmatched. Germline lookup yields CDR1 TSWWSYY and CDR2 QGS. The CDR3 sequence is 19 residues long.

By share, this clone ranks as large. The sample has other DNA sequences that encode this CDR3 too. The J gene is TRDJ1, the V gene TRDV1, with 10 bases that match TRDD3. Germline values: CDR1 TSWWSYY, CDR2 QGS. This CDR3 comprises 22 residues. V lost 4 bases to trimming and J lost 0 bases; unmatched junction nucleotides: 23. The CDR3 reads CALGALELPILLGDRYTDKLIF. CDR3 sequence (DNA): TGTGCTCTTGGGGCCCTCGAACTTCCCATACTACTGGGGGATCGGTACACCGATAAACTCATCTTT.

A remark on this clone: A much bigger clone sits one base away, suggesting this may be a read error. The J gene is TRDJ1, the V gene TRAV29/DV5; the match to TRDD3 covers 9 bases. The CDR3 runs 21 residues. Germline V CDR1 and CDR2: NSMFDY, ISSIKDK. V was clipped by 0 bases and J by 0 bases; unmatched bases: 21. DNA for the CDR3: TGTGCAGCAAGCGGGGAGGCCTTCCTGAACCCCTGGGGGATGTACACCGATAAACTCATCTTT. This codes for CAASGEAFLNPWGMYTDKLIF. Together with reference TRAV29/DV5 and TRDJ1, the CDR3 gives the full variable domain: DQQVKQNSPSLSVQEGRISILNCDYTNSMFDYFLWYKKYPAEGPTFLISISSIKDKNEDGRFTVFLNKSAKHLSLHIVPSQPGDSAVYFCAASGEAFLNPWGMYTDKLIFGKGTRVTVEP.

The chain has TRDV1 and TRDJ1, with 10 bases that match TRDD3. CDR1 TSWWSYY and CDR2 QGS come from the germline V gene. The CDR3 sequence is 26 residues long. The V segment lost 2 bases and the J segment 0 bases; nucleotides outside the gene matches: 33. CDR3 in DNA: TGTGCTCTTGGGGAAAGTCTTTGGGCTCTCTACTGGGGGATTGAGGGGACTATTTCTGACACCGATAAACTCATCTTT. This codes for CALGESLWALYWGIEGTISDTDKLIF.

This clone was observed a handful of times. This chain links TRDV1 with TRDJ3; D possibly uses TRDD2 or TRDD3 (9 bases each). Germline assignment: CDR1 TSWWSYY and CDR2 QGS. The V gene lost 5 bases and the J gene lost 0 bases, with 29 bases spanning the gap. The CDR3 spans 23 residues. In nucleotides, the CDR3 is TGTGCTCTTGGGAACCGGCCTTCCTACCTTACTGGGGGAAACTCCTGGGACACCCGACAGATGTTTTTC. Amino acid sequence: CALGNRPSYLTGGNSWDTRQMFF.

V is TRDV1 and J is TRDJ1; 13 nucleotides match TRDD3. V gave up 3 bases and J gave up 1 base; unmatched junction bases: 23. CDR3 length: 23 amino acids. The V gene's germline CDR1 is TSWWSYY and CDR2 QGS. The CDR3 protein is CALGEVFFLHTLYWGIRTDKLIF. CDR3 sequence (DNA): TGTGCTCTTGGGGAGGTCTTCTTCCTCCACACCCTATACTGGGGGATACGCACCGATAAACTCATCTTT.

Details on this clone: A far larger clone is off by one base, so a read error is likely. Other DNA sequences of this sample code for an identical CDR3. The chain combines TRDV1 with TRDJ1; 10 bases map to TRDD3. J gave up 0 bases and V 0 bases, and 22 bases lay outside the gene matches. Germline CDR1 TSWWSYY, CDR2 QGS. This CDR3 comprises 23 residues. CDR3 in amino acids: CALGELPSDEYGGYAEYTDKLIF. In nucleotides, the CDR3 is TGTGCTCTTGGGGAACTGCCATCCGATGAGTACGGGGGATACGCTGAGTACACCGATAAACTCATCTTT.

The chain combines TRDV1 with TRDJ1; 9 nucleotides line up with TRDD3. This CDR3 is built from 19 residues. Germline CDR1 TSWWSYY, CDR2 QGS. Unmatched junction bases numbered 14, after V lost 0 bases and J lost 3 bases. The CDR3 region has the DNA TGTGCTCTTGGGGAACTTTCGGGGTACTGGGGGAAAGGCGCCGATAAACTCATCTTT. It yields the protein CALGELSGYWGKGADKLIF.

This clone has a handful of counts. V is TRDV2 and J is TRDJ3; the match to TRDD3 covers 13 bases. Germline assignment: CDR1 GEAIGNYY and CDR2 EKD. J was trimmed by 5 bases and V by 3 bases; bases with no gene match: 12. The CDR3 runs 20 residues. The DNA for the CDR3 is TGTGCCTGTGACTTAAGGTACTGGGGGATACGCAGCCGGGACACCCGACAGATGTTTTTC. It translates to CACDLRYWGIRSRDTRQMFF.